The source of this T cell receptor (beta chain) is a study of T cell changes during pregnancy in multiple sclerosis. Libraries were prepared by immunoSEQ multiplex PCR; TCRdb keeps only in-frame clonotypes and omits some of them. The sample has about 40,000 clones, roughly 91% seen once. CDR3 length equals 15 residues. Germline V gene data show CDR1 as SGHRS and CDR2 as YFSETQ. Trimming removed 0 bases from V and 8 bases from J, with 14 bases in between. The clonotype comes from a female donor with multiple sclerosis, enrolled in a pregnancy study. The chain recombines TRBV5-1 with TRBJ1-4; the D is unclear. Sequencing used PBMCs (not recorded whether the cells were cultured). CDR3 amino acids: CASSLELGSGEKLFF. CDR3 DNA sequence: TGCGCCAGCAGCTTGGAACTGGGCTCTGGGGAAAAACTGTTTTTT.